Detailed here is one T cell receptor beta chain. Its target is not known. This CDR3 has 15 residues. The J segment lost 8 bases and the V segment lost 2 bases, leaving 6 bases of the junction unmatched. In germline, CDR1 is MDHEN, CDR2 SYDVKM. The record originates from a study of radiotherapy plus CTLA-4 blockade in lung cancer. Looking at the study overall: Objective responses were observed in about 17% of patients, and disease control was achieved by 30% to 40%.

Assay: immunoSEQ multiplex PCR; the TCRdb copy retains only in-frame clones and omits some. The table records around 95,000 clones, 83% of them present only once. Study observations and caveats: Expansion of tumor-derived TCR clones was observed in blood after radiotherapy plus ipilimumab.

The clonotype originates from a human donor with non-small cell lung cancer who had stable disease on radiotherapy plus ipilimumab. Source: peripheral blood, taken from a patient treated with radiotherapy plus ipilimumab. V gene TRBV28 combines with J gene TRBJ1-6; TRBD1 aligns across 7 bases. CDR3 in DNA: TGTGCCAGCAGTTTACTGCAGGGGGGTGATTCACCCCTCCACTTT. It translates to CASSLLQGGDSPLHF.